The T cell receptor beta chain under discussion was sequenced for a study of cytomegalovirus exposure and HLA in healthy donors. The PCR used 60 Vbeta and 13 Jbeta primers. Generated by immunoSEQ multiplex PCR, the TCRdb table keeps only in-frame clones and is missing some. The table lists about 150,000 clones, about 85% of them singletons. The CDR3 is made up of 15 amino acids. CDR1 MNHNS and CDR2 SASEGT come from the germline V gene. V lost 6 bases, J lost 4 bases, and 19 bases lay in between. Study-wide results and limits: According to the study, 150 to 200 TCR beta chains were cytomegalovirus-associated. Reported results showed that the classifier diagnosed cytomegalovirus status with high specificity and sensitivity. When a later analysis was performed, an Asian-associated ancestry cluster reportedly had fewer N-insertions than the approximately 700-donor mean.

With regard to this clone: Its antigen is unidentified. The same CDR3 arises from other DNA sequences in this sample as well.

The chain uses TRBV6-1 and TRBJ2-7; a possible D gene is TRBD2 (6 bases). The source of this sequence is a boy aged 2 to 9 in good health and CMV-seronegative. The sequenced material came from PBMCs. The CDR3 sequence: CASSSGTGTLYEQYV. CDR3 sequence (DNA): TGTGCCAGCAGCTCCGGGACGGGGACTTTGTACGAGCAGTACGTC.